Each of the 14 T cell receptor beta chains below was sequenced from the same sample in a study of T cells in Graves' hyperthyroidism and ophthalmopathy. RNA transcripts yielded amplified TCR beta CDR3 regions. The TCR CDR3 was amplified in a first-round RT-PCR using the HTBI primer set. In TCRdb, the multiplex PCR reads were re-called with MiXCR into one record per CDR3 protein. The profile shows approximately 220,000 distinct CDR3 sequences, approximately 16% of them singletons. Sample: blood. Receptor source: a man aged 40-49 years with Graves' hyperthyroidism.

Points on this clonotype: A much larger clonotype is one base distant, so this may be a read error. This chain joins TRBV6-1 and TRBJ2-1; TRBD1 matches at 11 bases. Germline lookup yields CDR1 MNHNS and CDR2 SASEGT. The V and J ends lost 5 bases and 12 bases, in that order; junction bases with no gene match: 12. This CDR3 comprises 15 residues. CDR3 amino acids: CASSRWTGGEDGQFF. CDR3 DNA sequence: TGTGCCAGCAGTAGATGGACAGGGGGCGAGGATGGGCAGTTCTTC.

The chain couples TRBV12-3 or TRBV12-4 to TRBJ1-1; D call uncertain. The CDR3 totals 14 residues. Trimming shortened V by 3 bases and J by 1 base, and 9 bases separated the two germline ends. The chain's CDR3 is CASSFYTKNTEAFF. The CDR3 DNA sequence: TGTGCCAGCAGTTTTTACACAAAGAACACTGAAGCTTTCTTT.

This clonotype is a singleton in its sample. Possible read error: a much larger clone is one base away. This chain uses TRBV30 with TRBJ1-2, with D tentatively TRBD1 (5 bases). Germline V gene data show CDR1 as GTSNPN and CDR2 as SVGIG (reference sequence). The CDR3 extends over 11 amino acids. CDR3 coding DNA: TGTACCTGGAGTGAGGGGTATGGCTACACCTTC. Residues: CTWSEGYGYTF.

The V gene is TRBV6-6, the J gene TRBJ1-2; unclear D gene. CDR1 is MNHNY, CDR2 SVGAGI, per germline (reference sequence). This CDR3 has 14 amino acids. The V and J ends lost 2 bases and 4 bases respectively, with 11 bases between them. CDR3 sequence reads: CASSYGGPGYGYTF. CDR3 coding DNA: TGTGCCAGCAGTTACGGCGGCCCGGGCTATGGCTACACCTTC.

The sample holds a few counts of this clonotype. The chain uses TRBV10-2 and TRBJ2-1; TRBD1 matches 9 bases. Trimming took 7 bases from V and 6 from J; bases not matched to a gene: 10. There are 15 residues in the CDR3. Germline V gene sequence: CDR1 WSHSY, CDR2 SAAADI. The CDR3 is CASKQGASAFNEQFF. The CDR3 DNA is TGCGCCAGCAAACAGGGGGCATCTGCTTTCAATGAGCAGTTCTTC.

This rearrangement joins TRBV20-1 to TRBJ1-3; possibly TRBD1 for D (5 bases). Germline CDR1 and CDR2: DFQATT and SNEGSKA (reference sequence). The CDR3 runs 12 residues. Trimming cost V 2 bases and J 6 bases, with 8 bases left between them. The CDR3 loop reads CSARKDTNTIYF. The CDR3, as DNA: TGCAGTGCTAGAAAGGACACAAACACCATATATTTT.

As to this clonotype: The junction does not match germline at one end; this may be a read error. CDR3 in amino acids: CASSQGLAISTDTQCF. The CDR3 DNA follows: TGTGCCAGCAGCCAAGGACTAGCGATTAGCACAGATACGCAGTGTTTT. The gene calls are TRBV4-2 and TRBJ2-3, with 8 positions matching TRBD2. This CDR3 spans 16 amino acids. Germline CDR1 and CDR2: LGHNA and YNFKEQ.

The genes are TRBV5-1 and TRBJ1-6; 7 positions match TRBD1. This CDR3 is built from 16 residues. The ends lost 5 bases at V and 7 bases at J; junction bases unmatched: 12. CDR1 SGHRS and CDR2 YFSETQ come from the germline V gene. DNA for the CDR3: TGCGCCAGCAGGGACCTCCTAACAGGGGCGAATTCACCCCTCCACTTT. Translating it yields CASRDLLTGANSPLHF.

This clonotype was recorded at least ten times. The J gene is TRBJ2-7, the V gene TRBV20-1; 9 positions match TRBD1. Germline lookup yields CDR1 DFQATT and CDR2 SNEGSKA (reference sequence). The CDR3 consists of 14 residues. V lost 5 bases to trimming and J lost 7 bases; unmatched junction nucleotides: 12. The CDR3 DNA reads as TGCAGTGCTGCGGACAGGGGATCATCGGATGAGCAGTACTTC. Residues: CSAADRGSSDEQYF.

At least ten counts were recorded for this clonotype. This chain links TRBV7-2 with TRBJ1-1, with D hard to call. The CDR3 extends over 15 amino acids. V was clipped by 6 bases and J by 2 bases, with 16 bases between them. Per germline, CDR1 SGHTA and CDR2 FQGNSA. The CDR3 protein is CASRWQSQINTEAFF. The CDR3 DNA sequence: TGTGCCAGCAGGTGGCAGTCTCAGATTAACACTGAAGCTTTCTTT.

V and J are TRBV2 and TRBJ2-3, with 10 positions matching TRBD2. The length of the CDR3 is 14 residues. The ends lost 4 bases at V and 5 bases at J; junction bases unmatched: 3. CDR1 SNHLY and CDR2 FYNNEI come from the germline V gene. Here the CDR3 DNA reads TGTGCCAGCAGTGCAGCGGGGGGGCAAGATACGCAGTATTTT. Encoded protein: CASSAAGGQDTQYF.

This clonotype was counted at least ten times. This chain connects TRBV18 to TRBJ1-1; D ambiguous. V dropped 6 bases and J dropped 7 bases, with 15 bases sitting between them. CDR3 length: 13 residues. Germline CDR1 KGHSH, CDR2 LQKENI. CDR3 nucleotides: TGTGCCAGCTCCCGTGGGCCCGGCGGTGAAGCTTTCTTT. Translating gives CASSRGPGGEAFF.

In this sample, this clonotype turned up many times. CDR3 region: CASSVWTGDNSPLHF. The CDR3 nucleotides are TGCGCCAGCAGCGTCTGGACAGGGGATAATTCACCCCTCCACTTT. V gene TRBV5-1 combines with J gene TRBJ1-6, with 9 bases fitting TRBD1. Germline V gene lookup returns CDR1 SGHRS and CDR2 YFSETQ. The CDR3 runs 15 residues. The V gene end was trimmed by 4 bases and the J gene end by 5 bases; junction bases not matched to a gene: 4.

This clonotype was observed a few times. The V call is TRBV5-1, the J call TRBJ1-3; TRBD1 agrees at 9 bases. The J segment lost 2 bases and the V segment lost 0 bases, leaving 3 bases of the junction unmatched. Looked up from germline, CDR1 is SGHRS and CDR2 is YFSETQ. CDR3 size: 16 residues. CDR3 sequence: CASSLEQGAAGNTIYF. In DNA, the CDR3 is TGCGCCAGCAGCTTGGAACAGGGGGCCGCTGGAAACACCATATATTTT. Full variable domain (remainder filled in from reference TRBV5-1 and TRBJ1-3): KAGVTQTPRYLIKTRGQQVTLSCSPISGHRSVSWYQQTPGQGLQFLFEYFSETQRNKGNFPGRFSGRQFSNSRSEMNVSTLELGDSALYLCASSLEQGAAGNTIYFGEGSWLTVV.